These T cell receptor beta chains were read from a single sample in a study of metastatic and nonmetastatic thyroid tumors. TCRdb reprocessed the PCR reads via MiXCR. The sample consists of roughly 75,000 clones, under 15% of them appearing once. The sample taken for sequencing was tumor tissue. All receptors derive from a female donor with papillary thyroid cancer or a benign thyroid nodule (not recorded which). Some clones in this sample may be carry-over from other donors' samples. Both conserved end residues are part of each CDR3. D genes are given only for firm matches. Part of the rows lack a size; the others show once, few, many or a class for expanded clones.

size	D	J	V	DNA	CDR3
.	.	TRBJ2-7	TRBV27	TGTGCCATCAGTTTATGGTGGGGCGGCCCCGAGCCCTACGAGCAGTACTTC	CAISLWWGGPEPYEQYF
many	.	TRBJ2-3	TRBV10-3	TGTGCCATCAGGAAAGGACTATTACCAATTTCAGATACGCAGTATTTT	CAIRKGLLPISDTQYF
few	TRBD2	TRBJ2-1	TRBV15	TGTGCCACCAGCAAGGGACTAGCGGATTACAATGAGCGGTTCTTC	CATSKGLADYNERFF
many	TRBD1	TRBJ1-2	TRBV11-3	TGTGCCAGCAGCAGAGGGGGCGACTATGGCTACACCTTC	CASSRGGDYGYTF
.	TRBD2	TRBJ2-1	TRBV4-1	TGCGCCAGCAGCCAAGCTGTGGCGGGAGGGCCAGTAAATGAGCAGTTCTTT	CASSQAVAGGPVNEQFF
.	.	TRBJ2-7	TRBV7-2	TGTGCCAGCACATTCGGCAATGGTCTCTCGTACGAGCAGTACTTC	CASTFGNGLSYEQYF
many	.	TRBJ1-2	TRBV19	TGTGCCAGTAGTATGGGCGCCATCTATGGCTACACCTTC	CASSMGAIYGYTF
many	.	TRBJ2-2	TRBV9	TGTGCCAGCAGCGTAGGGCAGCAGATGGGCGGGGAGCTGTTTTTT	CASSVGQQMGGELFF
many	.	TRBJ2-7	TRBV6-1	TGTGCCAGCGAAGGGGTGGGGGAGCAGTACTTC	CASEGVGEQYF
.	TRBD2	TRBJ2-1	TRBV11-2	TGTGCCAGCAGCTTCGGAGCGGGGGGGCGGTTCTCCTACAATGAGCAGTTCTTC	CASSFGAGGRFSYNEQFF
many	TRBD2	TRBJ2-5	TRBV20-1	TGCAGTGCTAGAAAAACCGGGACTAGCCAAGAGACCCAGTACTTC	CSARKTGTSQETQYF
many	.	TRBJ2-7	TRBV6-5	TGTGCCAGCAGTTACGCACTTGACGGGAGCTCCTACGAGCAGTACTTC	CASSYALDGSSYEQYF
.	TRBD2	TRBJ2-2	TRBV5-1	TGCGCCAGCAGCTTGGGACTAGCTGGGCCTAACACCGGGGAGCTGTTTTTT	CASSLGLAGPNTGELFF
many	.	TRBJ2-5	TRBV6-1	TGTGCCAGCCAGAACCCAGCGGAGACCCAGTACTTC	CASQNPAETQYF
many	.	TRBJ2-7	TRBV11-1	TGTGCCAGCAGCTCCCTTGGTCCCTTCGGGGAGCAGTACTTC	CASSSLGPFGEQYF
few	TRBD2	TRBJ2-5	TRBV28	TGTGCCAGCAGTCCCACAACGGGACTAGCTTGGAGAGAGACCCAGTACTTC	CASSPTTGLAWRETQYF
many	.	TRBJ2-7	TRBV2	TGTGCCAGCCTTAGGAGTTTGCAGTACGAGCAGTACTTC	CASLRSLQYEQYF
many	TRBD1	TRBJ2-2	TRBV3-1	TGTGCCAGCCGCGGAAGTCCGGGACAGGGGGCGGAGGGCACCGGGGAGCTGTTTTTT	CASRGSPGQGAEGTGELFF
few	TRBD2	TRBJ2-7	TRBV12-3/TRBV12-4	TGTGCCAGCGCCCCGGGACTAGATACCTACGAGCAGTACTTC	CASAPGLDTYEQYF
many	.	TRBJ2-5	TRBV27	TGTGCCAGCCACTCGGGCGGGACTCTTCAAGAGACCCAGTACTTC	CASHSGGTLQETQYF
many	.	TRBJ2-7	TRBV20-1	TGCAGTGCTAGAGATAGACTCTCCTACGAGCAGTACTTC	CSARDRLSYEQYF
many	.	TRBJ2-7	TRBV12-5	TGTGCTAGTGGCCGATATAACTCCTACGAGCAGTACTTC	CASGRYNSYEQYF
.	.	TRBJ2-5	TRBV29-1	TGCAGCGTTGACGATATGTACAGGGGACTACCGGGGACCCAGTACTTC	CSVDDMYRGLPGTQYF
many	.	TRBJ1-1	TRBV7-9	TGTGCCAGCAGCTTAATGTTAACCGGTGAAGCTTTCTTT	CASSLMLTGEAFF
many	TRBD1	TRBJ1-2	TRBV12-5	TGTGCTAGTGGTTTGGGACAGGGCAATGGCTACACCTTC	CASGLGQGNGYTF
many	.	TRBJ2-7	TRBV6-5	TGTGCCAGCAGTTACGACTTGCTCTACGAGCAGTACTTC	CASSYDLLYEQYF
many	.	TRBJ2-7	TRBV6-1	TGTGCCAGCAGCTTCAAATTGAACTACGAGCAGTACTTC	CASSFKLNYEQYF
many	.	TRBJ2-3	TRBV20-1	TGCAGTGCTCGCAGGGGCACAGATACGCAGTATTTT	CSARRGTDTQYF
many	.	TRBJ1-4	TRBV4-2	TGTGCCAGCAGCCAAGTATCAGGGAGGGCTAATGAAAAACTGTTTTTT	CASSQVSGRANEKLFF
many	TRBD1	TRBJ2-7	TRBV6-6	TGTGCCAGCAGTTACTTGGGACAGGAATTCTACGAGCAGTACTTC	CASSYLGQEFYEQYF
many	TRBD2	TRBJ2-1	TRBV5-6	TGTGCCAGCAGCATGACTAGCGGGAGTTACAATGAGCAGTTCTTC	CASSMTSGSYNEQFF
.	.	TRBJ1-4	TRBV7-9	TGTGCCAGCAGCTTAAGTTCTGCAACTAATGAAAAACTGTTTTTT	CASSLSSATNEKLFF
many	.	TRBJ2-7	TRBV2	TGTGCCAGCAGCCCGCGGGGGCAAACCTACGAGCAGTACTTC	CASSPRGQTYEQYF
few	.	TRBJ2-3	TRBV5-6	TGTGCCAGCAGCTTCCCCGCCGGGGCAGTGTCCCTCACAGATACGCAGTATTTT	CASSFPAGAVSLTDTQYF
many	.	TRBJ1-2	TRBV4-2	TGTGCCAGCAGCCAAGGACCGGCAGCTAACTATGGCTACACCTTC	CASSQGPAANYGYTF
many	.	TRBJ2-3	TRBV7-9	TGTGCCAGCAGCTTAGGAGGAGGCCCCAGCCCCGATACGCAGTATTTT	CASSLGGGPSPDTQYF
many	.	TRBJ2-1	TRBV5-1	TGCGCCAGCAGCTTGGACCAGCCCTACAATGAGCAGTTCTTC	CASSLDQPYNEQFF
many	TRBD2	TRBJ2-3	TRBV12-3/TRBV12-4	TGTGCCAGCAGTGGACGACTAGCGGGAGGGCCAGATACGCAGTATTTT	CASSGRLAGGPDTQYF
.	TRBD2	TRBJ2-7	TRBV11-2	TGTGCCAACAGCTTGGTTCTAGCGGGGGAGGGAACCTACGAGCAGTACTTC	CANSLVLAGEGTYEQYF
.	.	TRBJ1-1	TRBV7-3	TGTGCCAGCAGCTTATTTGGTGGGGGTCTGAACACTGAAGCTTTCTTT	CASSLFGGGLNTEAFF
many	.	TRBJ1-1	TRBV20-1	TGCAGTGCCAACTCGGTCAGGGAGTGGGGTGAAGCTTTCTTT	CSANSVREWGEAFF
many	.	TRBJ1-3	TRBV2	TGTGCCAGCAGGGCAGGAGGAAACACCATATATTTT	CASRAGGNTIYF
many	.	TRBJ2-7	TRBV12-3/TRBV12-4	TGTGCCAGCACCTCCGTGGACATAGCCTACGAGCAGTACTTC	CASTSVDIAYEQYF
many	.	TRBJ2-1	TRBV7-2	TGTGCCAGCAGCTTAGCGCGGGGCTCCAGCTCCTACAATGAGCAGTTCTTC	CASSLARGSSSYNEQFF
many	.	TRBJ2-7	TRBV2	TGTGCCAGCAGGTGGGACAAATTCGAGCAGTACTTC	CASRWDKFEQYF
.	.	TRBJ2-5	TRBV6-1	TGTGCCAGCAGTGATCCAACACACCACCAAAAGACCCAGTACTTC	CASSDPTHHQKTQYF
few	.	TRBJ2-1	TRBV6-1	TGTGCCAGCAGTGAAGAAAGTTTGGGAGGCTACAATGAGCAGTTCTTC	CASSEESLGGYNEQFF
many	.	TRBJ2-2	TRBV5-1	TGCGCCAGCAGCTCCCAGGGGGGCACCGGGGAGCTGTTTTTT	CASSSQGGTGELFF
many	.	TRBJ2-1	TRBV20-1	TGCAGTGCTAGAGATCGTAGGGTCTCCTACAATGAGCAGTTCTTC	CSARDRRVSYNEQFF
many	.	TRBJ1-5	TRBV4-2	TGTGCCAGCAGCCAAGATAGTCAGGGGCCTAATCAGCCCCAGCATTTT	CASSQDSQGPNQPQHF
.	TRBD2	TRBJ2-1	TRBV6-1	TGTGCCAGCAGATTGACCGGGACTAGCTACAATGAGCAGTTCTTC	CASRLTGTSYNEQFF
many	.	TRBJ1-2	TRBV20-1	TGCAGTGCCTTAAGCTGGACCTTCTATGGCTACACCTTC	CSALSWTFYGYTF
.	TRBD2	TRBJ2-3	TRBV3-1	TGTGCCAGCAGCCCGACTAGCTATCACACAGATACGCAGTATTTT	CASSPTSYHTDTQYF
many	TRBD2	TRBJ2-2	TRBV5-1	TGCGCCAGCAGCTCCACAGGCGGGGGGCCGGGCGGGGAGCTGTTTTTT	CASSSTGGGPGGELFF
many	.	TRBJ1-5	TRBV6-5	TGTGCCAGCAGTTACGGGTTCGGGAATCAGCCCCAGCATTTT	CASSYGFGNQPQHF
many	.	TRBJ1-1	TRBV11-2	TGTGCCAGCAGCTTAGATCTCCTCGGGGGGACGGACACTGAAGCTTTCTTT	CASSLDLLGGTDTEAFF
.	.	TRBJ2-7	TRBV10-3	TGTGCCATCAGTGATACAGCCTATCAGTACTTC	CAISDTAYQYF
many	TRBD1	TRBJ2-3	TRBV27	TGTGCCAGCAGTCTTACGATGTGGGACGGACAGGGAGGCACAGATACGCAGTATTTT	CASSLTMWDGQGGTDTQYF
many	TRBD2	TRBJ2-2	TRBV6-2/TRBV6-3	TGTGCCAGCAGTTACTCTAGCGGGAGGGCCGGTGACGGCACCGGGGAGCTGTTTTTT	CASSYSSGRAGDGTGELFF
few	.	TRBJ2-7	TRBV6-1	TGTGCCAGCAGTAGGACGACTCGCTCCTACCAGCAGTACTTC	CASSRTTRSYQQYF